The clone carrying this TCR beta chain was observed a handful of times. This entry belongs to a study of identical twins. Each CDR3 protein gets one entry after TCRdb re-called the 5' RACE reads with MiXCR. The sample shows 210,000 or so distinct CDR3 sequences, approximately 16% of them seen only once. This CDR3 region has 16 residues. Germline CDR1 is LGHNA and CDR2 is YNFKEQ. V lost 0 bases and J 6 bases, leaving 14 bases between the germline ends. The same specimen was also included in a second study, on T cells expressing NK-cell markers.

This chain connects TRBV4-2 to TRBJ2-2; D perhaps matches TRBD1 (5 bases). Sequenced sample: CD8+ T cells sorted from blood. The receptor was derived from a woman aged 18-29 years in good health. As DNA, the CDR3 is TGTGCCAGCAGCCAAGATGGGATCTGGGGCCCCGGGGAGCTGTTTTTT. Its protein product is CASSQDGIWGPGELFF.